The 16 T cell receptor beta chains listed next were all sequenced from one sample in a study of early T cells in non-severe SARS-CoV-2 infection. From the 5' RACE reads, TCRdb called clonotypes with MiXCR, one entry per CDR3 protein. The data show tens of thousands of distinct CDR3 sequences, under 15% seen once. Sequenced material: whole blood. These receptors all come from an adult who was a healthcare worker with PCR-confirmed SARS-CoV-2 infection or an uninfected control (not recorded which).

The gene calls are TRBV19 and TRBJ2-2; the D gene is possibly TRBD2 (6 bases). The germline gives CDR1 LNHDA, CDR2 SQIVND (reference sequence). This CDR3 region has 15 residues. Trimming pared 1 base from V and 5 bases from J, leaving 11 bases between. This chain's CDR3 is CASSIGSGITGELFF. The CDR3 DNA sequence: TGTGCCAGTAGTATAGGTAGCGGCATAACCGGGGAGCTGTTTTTT.

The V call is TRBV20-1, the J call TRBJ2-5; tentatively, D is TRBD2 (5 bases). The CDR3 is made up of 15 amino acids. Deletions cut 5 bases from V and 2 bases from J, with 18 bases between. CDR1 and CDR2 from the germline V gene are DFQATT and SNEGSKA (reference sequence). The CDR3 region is CSASAPSRGQETQYF. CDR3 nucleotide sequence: TGCAGTGCTTCCGCCCCGTCACGGGGACAAGAGACCCAGTACTTC.

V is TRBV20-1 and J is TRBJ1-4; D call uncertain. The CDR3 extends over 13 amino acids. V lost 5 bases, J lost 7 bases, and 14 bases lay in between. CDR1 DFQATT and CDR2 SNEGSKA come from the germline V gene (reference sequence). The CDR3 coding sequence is TGCAGTGCTGGAACATCGGGCCCTGAAAAACTGTTTTTT. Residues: CSAGTSGPEKLFF.

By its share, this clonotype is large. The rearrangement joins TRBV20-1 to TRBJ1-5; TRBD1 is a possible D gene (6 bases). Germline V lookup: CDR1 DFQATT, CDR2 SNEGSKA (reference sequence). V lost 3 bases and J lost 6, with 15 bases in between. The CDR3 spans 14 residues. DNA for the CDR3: TGCAGTGCTAGTCCGGGGGGCGATACTCAGCCCCAGCATTTT. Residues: CSASPGGDTQPQHF.

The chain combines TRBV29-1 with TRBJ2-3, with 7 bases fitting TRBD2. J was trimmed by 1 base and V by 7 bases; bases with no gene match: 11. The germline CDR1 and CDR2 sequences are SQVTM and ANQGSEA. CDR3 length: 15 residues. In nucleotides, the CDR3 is TGCAGCGCGCTGTTATTGGCGGGGGGCACAGATACGCAGTATTTT. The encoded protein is CSALLLAGGTDTQYF.

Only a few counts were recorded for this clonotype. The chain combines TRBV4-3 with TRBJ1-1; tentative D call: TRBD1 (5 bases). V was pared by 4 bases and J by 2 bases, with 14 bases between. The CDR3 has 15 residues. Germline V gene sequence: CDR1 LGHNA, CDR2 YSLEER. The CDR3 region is CASSPTRGGNTEAFF. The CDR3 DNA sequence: TGCGCCAGCAGCCCGACAAGGGGAGGTAACACTGAAGCTTTCTTT.

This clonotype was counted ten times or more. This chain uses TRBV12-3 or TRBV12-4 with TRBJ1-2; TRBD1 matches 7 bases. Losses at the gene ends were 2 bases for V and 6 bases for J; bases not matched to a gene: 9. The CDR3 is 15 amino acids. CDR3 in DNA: TGTGCCAGCAGTTTACAGGGGGGCTTTACAAATGGCTACACCTTC. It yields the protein CASSLQGGFTNGYTF.

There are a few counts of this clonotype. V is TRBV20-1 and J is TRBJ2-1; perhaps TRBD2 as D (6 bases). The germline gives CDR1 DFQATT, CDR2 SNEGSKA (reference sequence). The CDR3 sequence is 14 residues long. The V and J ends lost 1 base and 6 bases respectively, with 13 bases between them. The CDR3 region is CSARVPRRGNEQFF. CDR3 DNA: TGCAGTGCTAGAGTGCCACGGCGGGGCAATGAGCAGTTCTTC.

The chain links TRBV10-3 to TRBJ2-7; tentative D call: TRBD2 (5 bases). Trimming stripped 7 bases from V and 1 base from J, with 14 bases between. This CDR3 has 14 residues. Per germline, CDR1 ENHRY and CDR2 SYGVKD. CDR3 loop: CAINPGVASYEQYF. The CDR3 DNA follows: TGTGCCATCAACCCCGGGGTAGCGTCCTACGAGCAGTACTTC.

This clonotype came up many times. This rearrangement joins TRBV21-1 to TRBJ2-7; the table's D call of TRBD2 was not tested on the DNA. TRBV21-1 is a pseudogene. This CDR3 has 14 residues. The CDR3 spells CASSLGRVAYEQYF. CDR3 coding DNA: TGTGCCAGCAGCCTGGGGAGGGTGGCCTACGAGCAGTACTTC.

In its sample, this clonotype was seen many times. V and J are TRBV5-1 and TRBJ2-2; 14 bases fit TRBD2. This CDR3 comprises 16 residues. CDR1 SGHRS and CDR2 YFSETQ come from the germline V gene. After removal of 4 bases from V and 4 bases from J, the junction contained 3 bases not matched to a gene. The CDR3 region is CASSGGLAGGTGELFF. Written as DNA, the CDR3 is TGCGCCAGCAGCGGCGGACTAGCGGGAGGCACCGGGGAGCTGTTTTTT.

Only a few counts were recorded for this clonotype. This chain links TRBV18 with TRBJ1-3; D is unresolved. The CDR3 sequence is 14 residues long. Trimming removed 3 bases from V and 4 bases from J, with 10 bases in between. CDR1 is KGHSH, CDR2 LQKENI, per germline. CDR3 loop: CASSPAPGGNTIYF. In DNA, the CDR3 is TGTGCCAGCTCACCGGCTCCAGGAGGAAACACCATATATTTT.

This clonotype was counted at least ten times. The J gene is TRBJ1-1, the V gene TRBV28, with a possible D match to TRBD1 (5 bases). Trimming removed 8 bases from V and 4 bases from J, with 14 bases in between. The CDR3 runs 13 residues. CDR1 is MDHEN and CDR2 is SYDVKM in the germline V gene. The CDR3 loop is CASGFIGGTEAFF. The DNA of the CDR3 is TGTGCCAGCGGGTTTATTGGGGGCACTGAAGCTTTCTTT.

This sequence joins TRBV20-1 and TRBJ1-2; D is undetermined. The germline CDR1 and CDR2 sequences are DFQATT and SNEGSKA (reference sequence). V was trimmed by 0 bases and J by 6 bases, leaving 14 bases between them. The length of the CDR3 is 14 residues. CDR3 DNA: TGCAGTGCTAGAGACCCAGGAACGGGAGATGGCTACACCTTC. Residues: CSARDPGTGDGYTF.

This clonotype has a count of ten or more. CDR3 nucleotide sequence: TGTGCCAGCTCACCGGGACAACAGTACGAGCAGTACTTC. The encoded protein is CASSPGQQYEQYF. The rearrangement uses TRBV18 and TRBJ2-7; perhaps TRBD1 as D (6 bases). Germline CDR1 KGHSH, CDR2 LQKENI. With 3 bases removed from V and 4 bases from J, the gap between germline ends came to 10 bases. The CDR3 contains 13 residues.

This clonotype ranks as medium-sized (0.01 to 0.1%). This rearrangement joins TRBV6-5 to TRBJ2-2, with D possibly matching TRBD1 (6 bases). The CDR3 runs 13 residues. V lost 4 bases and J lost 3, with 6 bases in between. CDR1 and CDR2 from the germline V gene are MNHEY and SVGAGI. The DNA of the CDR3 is TGTGCCAGCAGTTCAGGGGACACCGGGGAGCTGTTTTTT. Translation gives CASSSGDTGELFF.